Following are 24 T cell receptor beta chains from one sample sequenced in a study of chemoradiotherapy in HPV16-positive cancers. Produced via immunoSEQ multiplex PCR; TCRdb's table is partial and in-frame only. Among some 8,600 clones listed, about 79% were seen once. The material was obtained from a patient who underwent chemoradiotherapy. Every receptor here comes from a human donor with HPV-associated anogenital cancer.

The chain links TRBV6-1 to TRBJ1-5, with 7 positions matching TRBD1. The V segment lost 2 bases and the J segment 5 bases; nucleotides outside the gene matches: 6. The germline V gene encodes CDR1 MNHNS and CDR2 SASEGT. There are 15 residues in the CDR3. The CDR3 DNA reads TGTGCCAGCAGTGAACGGACAGGTCCGGATCAGCCCCAGCATTTT. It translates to CASSERTGPDQPQHF.

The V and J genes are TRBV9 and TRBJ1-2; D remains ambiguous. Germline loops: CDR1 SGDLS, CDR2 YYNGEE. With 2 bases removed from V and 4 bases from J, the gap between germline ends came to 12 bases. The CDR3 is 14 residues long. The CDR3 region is CASSVPEGSYGYTF. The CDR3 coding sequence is TGTGCCAGCAGCGTTCCCGAAGGGTCCTATGGCTACACCTTC.

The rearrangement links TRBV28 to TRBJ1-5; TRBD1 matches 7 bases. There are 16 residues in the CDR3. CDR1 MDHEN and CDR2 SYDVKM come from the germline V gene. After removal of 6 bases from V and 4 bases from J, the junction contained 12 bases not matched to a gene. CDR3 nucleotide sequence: TGTGCCAGCAGACCAAGGGACAGCCCTTTTAATCAGCCCCAGCATTTT. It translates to CASRPRDSPFNQPQHF.

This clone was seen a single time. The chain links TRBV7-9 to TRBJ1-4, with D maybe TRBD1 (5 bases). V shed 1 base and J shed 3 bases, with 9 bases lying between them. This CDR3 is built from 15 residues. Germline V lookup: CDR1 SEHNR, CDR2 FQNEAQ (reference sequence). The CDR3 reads CASSLVVGANEKLFF. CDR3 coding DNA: TGTGCCAGCAGCTTAGTAGTAGGGGCTAATGAAAAACTGTTTTTT.

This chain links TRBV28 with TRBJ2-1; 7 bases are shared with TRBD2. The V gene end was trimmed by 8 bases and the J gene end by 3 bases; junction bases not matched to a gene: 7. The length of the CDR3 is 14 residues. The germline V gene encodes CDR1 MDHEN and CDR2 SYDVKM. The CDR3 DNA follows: TGTGCCAGCGTGGGTAGCGGGCTCTACAATGAGCAGTTCTTC. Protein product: CASVGSGLYNEQFF.

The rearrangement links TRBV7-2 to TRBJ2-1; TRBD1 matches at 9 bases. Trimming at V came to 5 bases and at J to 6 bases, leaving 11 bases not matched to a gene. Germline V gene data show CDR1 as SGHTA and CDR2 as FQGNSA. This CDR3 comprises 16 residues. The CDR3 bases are TGTGCCAGCAGCGGAAGGACAGGGGTTACAGCCAATGAGCAGTTCTTC. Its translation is CASSGRTGVTANEQFF.

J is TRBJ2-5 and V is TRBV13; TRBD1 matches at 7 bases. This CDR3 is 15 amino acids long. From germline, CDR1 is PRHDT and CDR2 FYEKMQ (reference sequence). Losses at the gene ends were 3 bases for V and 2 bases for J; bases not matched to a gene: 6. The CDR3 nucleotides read TGTGCCAGCAGCTTTCGGACAGGAGGTCAAGAGACCCAGTACTTC. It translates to CASSFRTGGQETQYF.

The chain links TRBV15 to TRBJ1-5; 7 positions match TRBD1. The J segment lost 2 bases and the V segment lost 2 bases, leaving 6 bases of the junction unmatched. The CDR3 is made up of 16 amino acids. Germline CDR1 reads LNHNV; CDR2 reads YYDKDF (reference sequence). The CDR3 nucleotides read TGTGCCACCAGCAGATCCCGGACAGGTGGCAATCAGCCCCAGCATTTT. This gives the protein CATSRSRTGGNQPQHF. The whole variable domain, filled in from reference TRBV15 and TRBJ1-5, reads DAMVIQNPRYQVTQFGKPVTLSCSQTLNHNVMYWYQQKSSQAPKLLFHYYDKDFNNEADTPDNFQSRRPNTSFCFLDIRSPGLGDTAMYLCATSRSRTGGNQPQHFGDGTRLSIL.

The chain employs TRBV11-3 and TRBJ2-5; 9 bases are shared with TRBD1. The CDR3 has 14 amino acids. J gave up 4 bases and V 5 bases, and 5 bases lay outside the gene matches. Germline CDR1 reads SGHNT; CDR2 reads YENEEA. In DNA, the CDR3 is TGTGCCAGCAGCCCCGGGACAGGGCGAGAGACCCAGTACTTC. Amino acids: CASSPGTGRETQYF.

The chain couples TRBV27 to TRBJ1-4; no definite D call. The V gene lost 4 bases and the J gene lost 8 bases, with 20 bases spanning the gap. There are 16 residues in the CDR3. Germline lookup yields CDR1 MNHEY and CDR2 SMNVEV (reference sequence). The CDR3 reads CASSWQTAFESEKLFF. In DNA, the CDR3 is TGTGCCAGCAGTTGGCAGACCGCTTTTGAGTCGGAAAAACTGTTTTTT.

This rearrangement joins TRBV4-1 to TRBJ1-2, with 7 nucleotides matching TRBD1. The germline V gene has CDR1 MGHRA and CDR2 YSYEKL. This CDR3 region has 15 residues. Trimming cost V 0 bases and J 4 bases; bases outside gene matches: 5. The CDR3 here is CASSQEWQGGYGYTF. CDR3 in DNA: TGCGCCAGCAGCCAAGAGTGGCAGGGGGGCTATGGCTACACCTTC.

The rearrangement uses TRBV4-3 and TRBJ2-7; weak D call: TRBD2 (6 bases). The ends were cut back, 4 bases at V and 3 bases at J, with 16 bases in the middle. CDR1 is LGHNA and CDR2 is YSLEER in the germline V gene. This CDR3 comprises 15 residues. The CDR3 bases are TGCGCCAGCAGCCCATCCCGGGACTCTATCTACGAGCAGTACTTC. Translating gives CASSPSRDSIYEQYF.

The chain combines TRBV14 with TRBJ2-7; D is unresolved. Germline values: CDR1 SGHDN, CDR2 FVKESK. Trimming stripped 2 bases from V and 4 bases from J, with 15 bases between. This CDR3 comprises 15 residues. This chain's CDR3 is CASSQIGEPPYEQYF. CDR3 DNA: TGTGCCAGCAGCCAAATCGGTGAACCCCCTTACGAGCAGTACTTC.

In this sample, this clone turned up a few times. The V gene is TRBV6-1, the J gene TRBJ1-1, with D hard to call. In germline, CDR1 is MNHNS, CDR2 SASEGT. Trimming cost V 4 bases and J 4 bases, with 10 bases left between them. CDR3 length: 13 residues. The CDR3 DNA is TGTGCCAGCAGTGGAAGGGTACCCACTGAAGCTTTCTTT. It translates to CASSGRVPTEAFF.

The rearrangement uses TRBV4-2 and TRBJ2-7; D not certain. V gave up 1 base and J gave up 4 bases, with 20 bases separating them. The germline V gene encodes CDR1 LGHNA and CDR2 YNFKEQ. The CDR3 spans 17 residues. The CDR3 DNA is TGTGCCAGCAGCCAAGTTTCCTGGGGTGCTGCGGCGTACGAGCAGTACTTC. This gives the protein CASSQVSWGAAAYEQYF.

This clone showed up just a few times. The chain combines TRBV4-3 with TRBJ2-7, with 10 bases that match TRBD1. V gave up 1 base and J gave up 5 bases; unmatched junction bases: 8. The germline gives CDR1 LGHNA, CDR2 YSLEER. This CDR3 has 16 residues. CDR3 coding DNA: TGCGCCAGCAGCCAAGTTAATGACAGGGGGCTTGACGAGCAGTACTTC. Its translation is CASSQVNDRGLDEQYF.

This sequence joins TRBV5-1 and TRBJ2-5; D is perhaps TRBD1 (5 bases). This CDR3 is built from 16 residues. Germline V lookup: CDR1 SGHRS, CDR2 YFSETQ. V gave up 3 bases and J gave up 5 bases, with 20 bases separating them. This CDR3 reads CASSWGSDAGRETQYF. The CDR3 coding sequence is TGCGCCAGCAGCTGGGGAAGCGACGCAGGGCGGGAGACCCAGTACTTC. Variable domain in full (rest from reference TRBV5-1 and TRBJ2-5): KAGVTQTPRYLIKTRGQQVTLSCSPISGHRSVSWYQQTPGQGLQFLFEYFSETQRNKGNFPGRFSGRQFSNSRSEMNVSTLELGDSALYLCASSWGSDAGRETQYFGPGTRLLVL.

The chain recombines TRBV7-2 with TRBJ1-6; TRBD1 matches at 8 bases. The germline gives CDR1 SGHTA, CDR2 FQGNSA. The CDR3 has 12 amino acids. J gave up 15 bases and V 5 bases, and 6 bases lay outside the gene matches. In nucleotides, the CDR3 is TGTGCCAGCAGCCTCGGACAGGGAAGCCTCCACTTT. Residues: CASSLGQGSLHF.

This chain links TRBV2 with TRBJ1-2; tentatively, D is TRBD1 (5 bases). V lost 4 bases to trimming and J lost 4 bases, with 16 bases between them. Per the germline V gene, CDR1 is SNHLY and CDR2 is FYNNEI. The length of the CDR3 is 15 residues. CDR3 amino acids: CASSVAGKGTYGYTF. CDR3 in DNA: TGTGCCAGCAGTGTGGCTGGGAAGGGGACCTATGGCTACACCTTC.

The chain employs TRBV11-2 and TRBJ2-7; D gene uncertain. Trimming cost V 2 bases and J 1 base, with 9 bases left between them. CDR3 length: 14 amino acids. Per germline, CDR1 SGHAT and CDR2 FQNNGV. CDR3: CASSLLGYSYEQYF. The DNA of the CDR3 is TGTGCCAGCAGCTTATTAGGGTATTCCTACGAGCAGTACTTC.

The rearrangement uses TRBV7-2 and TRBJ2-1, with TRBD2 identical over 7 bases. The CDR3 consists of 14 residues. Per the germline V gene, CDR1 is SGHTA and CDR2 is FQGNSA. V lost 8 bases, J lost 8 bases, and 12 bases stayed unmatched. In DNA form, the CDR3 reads TGTGCCAGCTGGGGGGTGGGCCGGGAGGATGAGCAGTTCTTC. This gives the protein CASWGVGREDEQFF.

CDR3 region: CASSETLAPPRGYTF. For the CDR3, the DNA is TGTGCCAGCAGTGAAACTTTGGCCCCCCCGCGTGGCTACACCTTC. The chain couples TRBV6-1 to TRBJ1-2; D is undetermined. This CDR3 spans 15 amino acids. The germline CDR1 and CDR2 sequences are MNHNS and SASEGT. Trimming stripped 2 bases from V and 7 bases from J, with 17 bases between.

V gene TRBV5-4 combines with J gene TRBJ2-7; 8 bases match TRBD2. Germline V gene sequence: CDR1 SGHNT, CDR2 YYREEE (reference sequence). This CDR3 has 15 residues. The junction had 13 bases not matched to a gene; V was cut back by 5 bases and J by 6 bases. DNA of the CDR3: TGTGCCAGCAGGAAGACTAGCGCCGGTCCCGGCGAGCAGTACTTC. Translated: CASRKTSAGPGEQYF.

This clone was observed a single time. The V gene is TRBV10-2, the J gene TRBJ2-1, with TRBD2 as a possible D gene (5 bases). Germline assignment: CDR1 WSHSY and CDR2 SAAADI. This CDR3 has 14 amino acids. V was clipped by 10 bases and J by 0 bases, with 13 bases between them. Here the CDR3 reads CATRTQSSYNEQFF. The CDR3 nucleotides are TGCGCCACCCGGACTCAGAGCTCCTACAATGAGCAGTTCTTC.